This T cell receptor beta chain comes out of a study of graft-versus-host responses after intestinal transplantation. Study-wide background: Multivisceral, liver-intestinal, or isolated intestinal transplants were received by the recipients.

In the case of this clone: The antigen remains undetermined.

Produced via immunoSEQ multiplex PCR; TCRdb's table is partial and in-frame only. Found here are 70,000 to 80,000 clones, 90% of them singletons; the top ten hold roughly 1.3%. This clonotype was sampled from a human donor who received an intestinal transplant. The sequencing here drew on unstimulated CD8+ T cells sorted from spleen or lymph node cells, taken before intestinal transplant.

CDR3 DNA: TGTGCCAGCAGCAGCGGGGGGGCATGGGAGGCCCAGTACTTC. Encoded protein: CASSSGGAWEAQYF. The V gene is TRBV27, the J gene TRBJ2-5, with 10 bases lining up with TRBD2. The V segment lost 6 bases and the J segment 9 bases; nucleotides outside the gene matches: 10. The CDR3 has 14 amino acids. In germline, CDR1 is MNHEY, CDR2 SMNVEV (reference sequence).